Shown below are 15 T cell receptor beta chains from a single sample sequenced in a study of T-cell memory formation after mild COVID-19. MiXCR, applied by TCRdb to the 5' RACE reads, yields one record per CDR3 protein. The sample shows about 540,000 distinct CDR3 sequences, 20% of them seen only once. Sequencing was carried out using PBMCs or a T cell subset sorted from them (not recorded which). Source of these receptors: an adult woman who had mild COVID-19 (a few samples of this study predate the infection). Cell type and time point are not known.

This clonotype was observed at least ten times. The gene calls are TRBV15 and TRBJ2-3, with D unclear. Per germline, CDR1 LNHNV and CDR2 YYDKDF (reference sequence). V lost 1 base and J 6 bases, leaving 14 bases between the germline ends. The CDR3 is 15 residues long. CDR3 nucleotides: TGTGCCACCAGCAGAGGAGATAGAGATCGGGATACGCAGTATTTT. The encoded protein is CATSRGDRDRDTQYF.

In this sample, this clonotype turned up a few times. This chain links TRBV7-9 with TRBJ1-2; 7 bases are shared with TRBD1. The V segment lost 5 bases and the J segment 3 bases; nucleotides outside the gene matches: 9. The CDR3 totals 15 residues. Per the germline V gene, CDR1 is SEHNR and CDR2 is FQNEAQ (reference sequence). CDR3 in amino acids: CASSDDRVDDYGYTF. The CDR3 coding sequence is TGTGCCAGCAGCGACGACAGGGTGGACGACTATGGCTACACCTTC.

V and J are TRBV27 and TRBJ2-7; D is uncertain. The germline V and J ends were trimmed by 3 bases and 0 bases, with 12 bases remaining between them. In germline, CDR1 is MNHEY, CDR2 SMNVEV (reference sequence). This CDR3 has 15 amino acids. The CDR3 nucleotides are TGTGCCAGCAGTTTGCTTAGCAGCTACTCCTACGAGCAGTACTTC. Residues: CASSLLSSYSYEQYF.

The chain carries TRBV13 and TRBJ1-2; the match to TRBD1 covers 9 bases. J was trimmed by 5 bases and V by 5 bases; bases with no gene match: 6. Germline values: CDR1 PRHDT, CDR2 FYEKMQ (reference sequence). CDR3 length: 14 residues. In nucleotides, the CDR3 is TGTGCCAGCAGCCAACAGGGGGCCCCTTATGGCTACACCTTC. Translated, it gives CASSQQGAPYGYTF.

This clonotype was counted between two and nine times. This rearrangement joins TRBV15 to TRBJ1-2, with 7 bases lining up with TRBD1. V lost 9 bases, J lost 7 bases, and 11 bases stayed unmatched. The CDR3 sequence is 13 residues long. Germline CDR1 and CDR2: LNHNV and YYDKDF (reference sequence). Written as DNA, the CDR3 is TGTGCCACTAGGGGTGAGGGGGCTGTTGGCTACACCTTC. Its protein product is CATRGEGAVGYTF.

CDR3 sequence: CASSLPAGVTDTQYF. The CDR3 region has the DNA TGTGCCAGCAGCTTACCAGCGGGGGTCACAGATACGCAGTATTTT. The chain uses TRBV5-5 and TRBJ2-3; 8 bases fit TRBD2. The CDR3 loop spans 15 amino acids. Germline-derived CDR1 and CDR2 are SGHKS and YYEKEE (reference sequence). Trimming removed 2 bases from V and 2 bases from J; junction bases left unmatched: 4.

The chain has TRBV10-3 and TRBJ2-3; D could derive from TRBD1 or TRBD2 (5 bases each). Trimming shortened V by 7 bases and J by 0 bases, and 14 bases separated the two germline ends. This CDR3 spans 15 amino acids. Germline V CDR1 and CDR2: ENHRY, SYGVKD. In DNA, the CDR3 is TGTGCCATCACTCGAGAGGGGTTAAGCACAGATACGCAGTATTTT. Translated, it gives CAITREGLSTDTQYF.

This chain links TRBV15 with TRBJ2-1; 9 bases match TRBD1. Trimming at V came to 1 base and at J to 4 bases, leaving 5 bases not matched to a gene. The CDR3 runs 16 residues. Per germline, CDR1 LNHNV and CDR2 YYDKDF (reference sequence). Here the CDR3 DNA reads TGTGCCACCAGCAGAGCCGGGACAGGGCGTTACAATGAGCAGTTCTTC. Translation: CATSRAGTGRYNEQFF.

The V and J genes are TRBV10-3 and TRBJ2-3; 10 bases fit TRBD1. CDR1 is ENHRY, CDR2 SYGVKD, per germline. The CDR3 has 15 amino acids. V shed 3 bases, J shed 4 bases, and the junction held 4 bases outside the gene matches. CDR3 in amino acids: CAISESDRGADTQYF. Here the CDR3 DNA reads TGTGCCATCAGTGAATCGGACAGGGGGGCAGATACGCAGTATTTT.

The gene calls are TRBV6-5 and TRBJ2-1; 14 bases map to TRBD2. From germline, CDR1 is MNHEY and CDR2 SVGAGI. This CDR3 spans 14 amino acids. V shed 5 bases, J shed 8 bases, and the junction held 2 bases outside the gene matches. As DNA, the CDR3 is TGTGCCAGCAGTAGGACTAGCGGGGGGTATGAGCAGTTCTTC. Encoded protein: CASSRTSGGYEQFF.

The genes are TRBV19 and TRBJ2-7, with D possibly being TRBD2 (6 bases). The CDR3 loop spans 12 amino acids. The germline V gene has CDR1 LNHDA and CDR2 SQIVND (reference sequence). The V end was cut by 3 bases, the J end by 9 bases, with 12 bases between. CDR3 protein: CASSIQEGRQYF. The CDR3, as DNA: TGTGCCAGTAGTATCCAGGAGGGGCGGCAGTACTTC.

This clonotype appeared a few times. V is TRBV28 and J is TRBJ2-1; D tentatively reads TRBD1 or TRBD2 (5 bases each). Germline assignment: CDR1 MDHEN and CDR2 SYDVKM. V shed 7 bases and J shed 9 bases, with 13 bases lying between them. There are 12 residues in the CDR3. CDR3 loop: CASTETGGEQFF. CDR3 DNA sequence: TGTGCCAGCACCGAAACAGGAGGTGAGCAGTTCTTC.

This chain links TRBV7-2 with TRBJ1-5; 10 positions match TRBD1. The J segment lost 4 bases and the V segment lost 5 bases, leaving 8 bases of the junction unmatched. The CDR3 spans 16 residues. The V gene's germline CDR1 is SGHTA and CDR2 FQGNSA. The CDR3 coding sequence is TGTGCCAGCAGCCTCCTAGGACAGGGGGGGAATCAGCCCCAGCATTTT. Translating gives CASSLLGQGGNQPQHF. The whole variable domain, remainder taken from reference TRBV7-2 and TRBJ1-5, is GAGVSQSPSNKVTEKGKDVELRCDPISGHTALYWYRQSLGQGLEFLIYFQGNSAPDKSGLPSDRFSAERTGGSVSTLTIQRTQQEDSAVYLCASSLLGQGGNQPQHFGDGTRLSIL.

This clonotype came up a few times. V is TRBV7-9 and J is TRBJ2-5; 10 nucleotides agree with TRBD1. The germline CDR1 and CDR2 sequences are SEHNR and FQNEAQ (reference sequence). V lost 5 bases and J lost 4; bases outside the gene matches: 4. There are 14 residues in the CDR3. The CDR3 nucleotides read TGTGCCAGCAGCGTGACAGGGGGCGCAGAGACCCAGTACTTC. It encodes CASSVTGGAETQYF.

This rearrangement joins TRBV27 to TRBJ1-1; D remains ambiguous. V lost 0 bases to trimming and J lost 1 base, with 6 bases between them. The CDR3 runs 14 residues. CDR1 is MNHEY and CDR2 is SMNVEV in the germline V gene (reference sequence). CDR3 amino acids: CASSLSPTNTEAFF. CDR3 in DNA: TGTGCCAGCAGTTTATCTCCCACGAACACTGAAGCTTTCTTT.